One and the same sample provided the 16 T cell receptor beta chains below, sequenced in a study of blood T cell repertoires in COVID-19. The assay was immunoSEQ multiplex PCR, and TCRdb's table has in-frame clones only and misses some. The sample holds about 210,000 clones, approximately 85% seen once. Sequencing was carried out using peripheral blood. Source of these receptors: a woman aged 50 to 60 with active or convalescent COVID-19.

V and J are TRBV6-1 and TRBJ1-4; D ambiguous. CDR3 size: 15 residues. Trimming shortened V by 2 bases and J by 7 bases, and 14 bases separated the two germline ends. Germline V gene data show CDR1 as MNHNS and CDR2 as SASEGT. CDR3 loop: CASSERPGSSEKLFF. The DNA of the CDR3 is TGTGCCAGCAGTGAACGCCCCGGTAGTAGTGAAAAACTGTTTTTT.

The chain links TRBV5-4 to TRBJ1-1; TRBD1 agrees at 8 bases. J was trimmed by 5 bases and V by 2 bases; bases with no gene match: 5. The CDR3 is 14 residues long. Germline assignment: CDR1 SGHNT and CDR2 YYREEE (reference sequence). CDR3 DNA: TGTGCCAGCAGCTTTCAGGGGGCAGGGACTGAAGCTTTCTTT. Protein: CASSFQGAGTEAFF.

The chain has TRBV6-2 or TRBV6-3 and TRBJ2-2; the match to TRBD2 covers 10 bases. CDR3 length equals 15 residues. V dropped 2 bases and J dropped 6; count of bases not matched to a gene: 3. CDR1 MNHEY and CDR2 SVGEGT come from the germline V gene. The CDR3 region has the DNA TGTGCCAGCAGTTACGAAGGACTAGCGGCCGGGGAGCTGTTTTTT. Translating gives CASSYEGLAAGELFF.

The chain couples TRBV5-4 to TRBJ2-5; D possibly corresponds to TRBD2 (5 bases). V lost 0 bases to trimming and J lost 2 bases, with 17 bases between them. The CDR3 has 17 residues. Per germline, CDR1 SGHNT and CDR2 YYREEE (reference sequence). The CDR3 sequence: CASSLEGRGSLQETQYF. As DNA, the CDR3 is TGTGCCAGCAGCTTGGAGGGCCGAGGGTCTCTACAAGAGACCCAGTACTTC.

The rearrangement joins TRBV10-2 to TRBJ2-3; D gene uncertain. This CDR3 contains 12 residues. V was trimmed by 2 bases and J by 3 bases, leaving 3 bases between them. Germline CDR1 WSHSY, CDR2 SAAADI. The CDR3 reads CASSERTDTQYF. The DNA for the CDR3 is TGCGCCAGCAGTGAGCGTACAGATACGCAGTATTTT.

The genes are TRBV5-6 and TRBJ1-2, with no clear D. With 4 bases removed from V and 2 bases from J, the gap between germline ends came to 6 bases. CDR1 is SGHDT, CDR2 YYEEEE, per germline. This CDR3 contains 12 residues. As DNA, the CDR3 is TGTGCCAGCAGCCCAGGAAACTATGGCTACACCTTC. This encodes CASSPGNYGYTF. The whole variable domain, remainder taken from reference TRBV5-6 and TRBJ1-2, is DAGVTQSPTHLIKTRGQQVTLRCSPKSGHDTVSWYQQALGQGPQFIFQYYEEEERQRGNFPDRFSGHQFPNYSSELNVNALLLGDSALYLCASSPGNYGYTFGSGTRLTVV.

The gene calls are TRBV5-5 and TRBJ1-2; D not certain. V lost 0 bases to trimming and J lost 4 bases, with 10 bases between them. This CDR3 region has 14 residues. Germline CDR1 SGHKS, CDR2 YYEKEE (reference sequence). In nucleotides, the CDR3 is TGTGCCAGCAGCTTGGCAGACCCTAGCTATGGCTACACCTTC. Amino acid sequence: CASSLADPSYGYTF.

V and J are TRBV18 and TRBJ1-1; perhaps TRBD1 as D (5 bases). The germline gives CDR1 KGHSH, CDR2 LQKENI. Trimming removed 3 bases from V and 3 bases from J, with 14 bases in between. The CDR3 has 15 amino acids. CDR3 sequence (DNA): TGTGCCAGCTCACCGCTTTTGGTAGGGGACACTGAAGCTTTCTTT. Protein product: CASSPLLVGDTEAFF.

This clone showed up just a few times. This chain links TRBV6-5 with TRBJ2-1, with 11 positions matching TRBD2. V trimming: 5 bases; J trimming: 4 bases; junction bases outside the gene matches: 4. CDR1 and CDR2 from the germline V gene are MNHEY and SVGAGI. The CDR3 is 15 amino acids. CDR3 bases: TGTGCCAGCAGTCTGACTAGCGGGGAATACAATGAGCAGTTCTTC. It encodes CASSLTSGEYNEQFF.

This chain joins TRBV18 and TRBJ1-2; D might be TRBD1 (6 bases). The V gene's germline CDR1 is KGHSH and CDR2 LQKENI. V was pared by 0 bases and J by 4 bases, with 12 bases between. This CDR3 is built from 15 residues. The CDR3 region is CASSPPRGLGYGYTF. DNA for the CDR3: TGTGCCAGCTCACCACCGCGGGGGCTGGGCTATGGCTACACCTTC.

This clone was recorded a few times. The chain links TRBV7-9 to TRBJ1-1; no definite D call. V gave up 5 bases and J gave up 3 bases, with 28 bases separating them. Germline V gene lookup returns CDR1 SEHNR and CDR2 FQNEAQ (reference sequence). The CDR3 has 19 amino acids. CDR3 sequence reads: CASSLKAGPRVWVDTEAFF. Here the CDR3 DNA reads TGTGCCAGCAGCCTAAAGGCAGGCCCCCGCGTATGGGTGGACACTGAAGCTTTCTTT.

The rearrangement joins TRBV2 to TRBJ2-4; TRBD1 matches 7 bases. CDR3 length: 14 residues. The V segment lost 6 bases and the J segment 2 bases; nucleotides outside the gene matches: 4. In germline, CDR1 is SNHLY, CDR2 FYNNEI. The CDR3 DNA follows: TGTGCCAGCAGAGACAGGGCCTCCAAAAACATTCAGTACTTC. Residues: CASRDRASKNIQYF.

This clone has ten or more counts. The chain has TRBV5-1 and TRBJ2-5, with D possibly TRBD2 on 6 matching bases. In germline, CDR1 is SGHRS, CDR2 YFSETQ. V was trimmed by 4 bases and J by 4 bases, leaving 17 bases between them. This CDR3 is 15 amino acids long. CDR3 loop: CASSPRTVGGETQYF. The CDR3 bases are TGCGCCAGCAGCCCCAGGACTGTCGGGGGAGAGACCCAGTACTTC.

The genes are TRBV27 and TRBJ2-3; D gene ambiguous. Trimming left V 4 bases short and J 4 bases short, with 6 bases between. Germline V CDR1 and CDR2: MNHEY, SMNVEV (reference sequence). The CDR3 contains 12 residues. CDR3 nucleotides: TGTGCCAGCAGTTCTGTCGCAGATACGCAGTATTTT. Translating it yields CASSSVADTQYF.

This chain connects TRBV7-8 to TRBJ2-7; 7 nucleotides line up with TRBD1. Germline-derived CDR1 and CDR2 are SGHVS and FQNEAQ. There are 13 residues in the CDR3. With 5 bases clipped from V and 7 bases from J, the junction kept 8 bases outside the gene matches. In nucleotides, the CDR3 is TGTGCCAGCAGCCATGACAGGGTGAGGGAGCAGTACGTC. This encodes CASSHDRVREQYV.

The chain carries TRBV19 and TRBJ2-5; 11 bases are shared with TRBD1. J was trimmed by 4 bases and V by 11 bases; bases with no gene match: 6. The CDR3 sequence is 13 residues long. Germline V gene lookup returns CDR1 LNHDA and CDR2 SQIVND (reference sequence). Written as DNA, the CDR3 is TGTGCCGTATCGGACAGGGGGCGAGAGACCCAGTACTTC. Protein product: CAVSDRGRETQYF.